The clone carrying this T cell receptor (beta chain) was detected a few times. This sample stems from a study of tumor-infiltrating lymphocytes in oesophageal squamous cell carcinoma. One entry per CDR3 protein, called by TCRdb with MiXCR from the PCR reads. Of about 14,000 distinct CDR3 sequences detected, roughly half appear once; the ten largest clones hold 40% to 50%. J was trimmed by 0 bases and V by 5 bases; bases with no gene match: 12. The germline V gene encodes CDR1 SGHVS and CDR2 FNYEAQ. This CDR3 is 20 amino acids long. The sample comprised blood. The chain employs TRBV7-6 and TRBJ2-1; the match to TRBD2 covers 14 bases. The clonotype was recovered from a male donor with esophageal squamous cell carcinoma. CDR3 in amino acids: CASSGAPGLAGELSYNEQFF. CDR3 nucleotides: TGTGCCAGCAGCGGGGCACCGGGACTAGCGGGAGAGCTCTCCTACAATGAGCAGTTCTTC.